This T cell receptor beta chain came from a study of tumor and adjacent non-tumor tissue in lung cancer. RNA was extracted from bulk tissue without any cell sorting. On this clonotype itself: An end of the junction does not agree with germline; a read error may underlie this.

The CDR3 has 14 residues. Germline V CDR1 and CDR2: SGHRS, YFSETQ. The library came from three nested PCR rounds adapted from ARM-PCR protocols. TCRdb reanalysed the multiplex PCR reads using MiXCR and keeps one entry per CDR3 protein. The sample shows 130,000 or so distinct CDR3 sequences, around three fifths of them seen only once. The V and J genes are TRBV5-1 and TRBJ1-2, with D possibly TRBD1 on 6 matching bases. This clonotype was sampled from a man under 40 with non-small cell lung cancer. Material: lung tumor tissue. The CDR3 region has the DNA TGCGCCAGCAGCTTTCACAGGGCATCCTTCGGCTACAACTTC. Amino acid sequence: CASSFHRASFGYNF.